Below are 9 T cell receptor beta chains sequenced from a single sample in a study of T cells after yellow fever vaccination. From the 5' RACE reads, TCRdb called clonotypes with MiXCR, one entry per CDR3 protein. Of some 110,000 distinct CDR3 sequences in the sample, 6% to 8% were seen once. This specimen consisted of CD4+ T cells sorted from PBMCs, obtained about 10 days after the first yellow fever vaccination. The receptor source for this set is a man aged 18 to 29 who received the YFV17D yellow fever vaccine.

This clonotype was counted at least ten times. The chain carries TRBV5-6 and TRBJ1-1, with D unclear. The CDR3 runs to 13 residues. The germline CDR1 and CDR2 sequences are SGHDT and YYEEEE. V was cut by 7 bases and J by 3 bases, with 13 bases left in between. DNA for the CDR3: TGTGCCAGCTACCTAGGGCCTCACACTGAAGCTTTCTTT. It encodes CASYLGPHTEAFF. The whole variable domain, remainder taken from reference TRBV5-6 and TRBJ1-1, is DAGVTQSPTHLIKTRGQQVTLRCSPKSGHDTVSWYQQALGQGPQFIFQYYEEEERQRGNFPDRFSGHQFPNYSSELNVNALLLGDSALYLCASYLGPHTEAFFGQGTRLTVV.

Ten or more counts support this clonotype. V and J are TRBV5-4 and TRBJ1-2; D is uncertain. The V gene lost 4 bases and the J gene lost 9 bases, with 16 bases spanning the gap. Germline V lookup: CDR1 SGHNT, CDR2 YYREEE (reference sequence). The CDR3 spans 13 residues. In nucleotides, the CDR3 is TGTGCCAGCAGCCGGGAGGCGGTCACGCGCTACACCTTC. Amino acids: CASSREAVTRYTF.

The V call is TRBV4-3, the J call TRBJ2-2; tentatively, D is TRBD1 (6 bases). The CDR3 has 14 residues. V was trimmed by 5 bases and J by 3 bases, leaving 10 bases between them. CDR1 is LGHNA and CDR2 is YSLEER in the germline V gene. CDR3 amino acids: CASSSGQHTGELFF. The CDR3 DNA reads as TGCGCCAGCAGCTCCGGACAGCACACCGGGGAGCTGTTTTTT.

This clonotype has at least ten counts. Germline is not matched at one junction end, which may reflect a read error. In nucleotides, the CDR3 is TGTGCCAGCAGCCAAGAAGTCCAAGAGCCCCAGTACTTC. It specifies CASSQEVQEPQYF. The chain recombines TRBV4-2 with TRBJ2-5; unclear D gene. The CDR3 runs 13 residues. Germline lookup yields CDR1 LGHNA and CDR2 YNFKEQ.

This clonotype appeared a few times. The V and J genes are TRBV5-4 and TRBJ2-3; D tentatively reads TRBD1 or TRBD2 (5 bases each). Germline assignment: CDR1 SGHNT and CDR2 YYREEE (reference sequence). CDR3 length equals 13 residues. V was clipped by 7 bases and J by 5 bases, with 14 bases between them. The CDR3 nucleotides are TGTGCCAGCGGGGGAGAGTGGGGAGATACGCAGTATTTT. Amino acids: CASGGEWGDTQYF.

This clonotype has more than one count but fewer than ten. CDR3 loop: CASSLESLNSPLHF. CDR3 sequence (DNA): TGTGCCAGCAGCTTGGAATCTCTTAATTCACCCCTCCACTTT. The chain has TRBV5-4 and TRBJ1-6; D remains unclear. This CDR3 has 14 amino acids. Germline V gene lookup returns CDR1 SGHNT and CDR2 YYREEE (reference sequence). V was pared by 0 bases and J by 6 bases, with 7 bases between. The complete variable domain, with remaining parts taken from reference TRBV5-4 and TRBJ1-6, reads ETGVTQSPTHLIKTRGQQVTLRCSSQSGHNTVSWYQQALGQGPQFIFQYYREEENGRGNFPPRFSGLQFPNYSSELNVNALELDDSALYLCASSLESLNSPLHFGNGTRLTVT.

This clonotype showed up many times. The CDR3 DNA reads as TGCGCCAGCAGAGCCTACGGCAGGGGAGGCACAGATACGCAGTATTTT. Translating gives CASRAYGRGGTDTQYF. This sequence joins TRBV4-3 and TRBJ2-3, with TRBD1 as a possible D gene (6 bases). In germline, CDR1 is LGHNA, CDR2 YSLEER. The CDR3 covers 16 residues. V lost 6 bases to trimming and J lost 1 base, with 17 bases between them.

This clonotype was seen at least ten times. The chain carries TRBV14 and TRBJ1-4; D uncertain. The CDR3 covers 16 residues. V was shortened by 6 bases and J by 0 bases, with 14 bases between the two germline ends. In germline, CDR1 is SGHDN, CDR2 FVKESK. This chain's CDR3 is CASSQSGGSTNEKLFF. CDR3 DNA: TGTGCCAGCAGTCAGTCTGGAGGATCAACTAATGAAAAACTGTTTTTT.

At least ten counts were recorded for this clonotype. The V and J genes are TRBV5-1 and TRBJ2-2; D is possibly TRBD1 (5 bases). From germline, CDR1 is SGHRS and CDR2 YFSETQ. Deletions cut 6 bases from V and 4 bases from J, with 10 bases between. The CDR3 consists of 13 residues. The CDR3: CASTGLGTGELFF. In DNA, the CDR3 is TGCGCCAGCACAGGGCTAGGCACCGGGGAGCTGTTTTTT. The whole variable domain, remainder taken from reference TRBV5-1 and TRBJ2-2, is KAGVTQTPRYLIKTRGQQVTLSCSPISGHRSVSWYQQTPGQGLQFLFEYFSETQRNKGNFPGRFSGRQFSNSRSEMNVSTLELGDSALYLCASTGLGTGELFFGEGSRLTVL.